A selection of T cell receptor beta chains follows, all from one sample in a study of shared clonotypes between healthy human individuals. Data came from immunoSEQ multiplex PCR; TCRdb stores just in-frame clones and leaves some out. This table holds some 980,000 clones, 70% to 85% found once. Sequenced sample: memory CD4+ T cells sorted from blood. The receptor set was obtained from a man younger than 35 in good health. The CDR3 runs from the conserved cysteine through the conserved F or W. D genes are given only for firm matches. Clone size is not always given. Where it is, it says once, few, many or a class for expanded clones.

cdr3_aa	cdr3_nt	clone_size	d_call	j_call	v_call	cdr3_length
CASSSGTGMAGELFF	TGTGCCAGCAGCTCAGGGACAGGGATGGCCGGGGAGCTGTTTTTT	.	TRBD1	TRBJ2-2	TRBV5-4	15
CASLGGWGYGYTF	TGTGCCAGCCTAGGGGGCTGGGGCTATGGCTACACCTTC	many	TRBD1	TRBJ1-2	TRBV6-1	13
CASSSDTYGYTF	TGTGCCAGCAGCTCCGACACCTATGGCTACACCTTC	.	.	TRBJ1-2	TRBV5-4	12
CASSMDTPHQPQHF	TGTGCCAGTAGTATGGACACTCCACATCAGCCCCAGCATTTT	.	.	TRBJ1-5	TRBV19	14
CASREGLTGELFF	TGTGCCAGCAGGGAGGGTTTGACCGGGGAGCTGTTTTTT	few	.	TRBJ2-2	TRBV6-5	13
CASSRQGKELFF	TGTGCCAGTAGTAGACAGGGGAAGGAGCTGTTTTTT	.	TRBD1	TRBJ2-2	TRBV19	12
CASTPPGQGAYEQYF	TGTGCCAGCACGCCGCCAGGACAGGGAGCCTACGAGCAGTACTTC	.	TRBD1	TRBJ2-7	TRBV2	15
CASTRGRQDTGELFF	TGTGCCAGCACTCGGGGGCGGCAGGACACCGGGGAGCTGTTTTTT	few	.	TRBJ2-2	TRBV7-9	15
CASSEQGHGGEKLFF	TGTGCCAGCAGTGAACAGGGGCACGGGGGTGAAAAACTGTTTTTT	.	TRBD1	TRBJ1-4	TRBV6-4	15
CASSLVSTNEKLFF	TGCGCCAGCAGCTTGGTCTCAACTAATGAAAAACTGTTTTTT	.	.	TRBJ1-4	TRBV5-1	14
CASSPSALGAYEQYF	TGTGCCAGCAGCCCCTCGGCCTTAGGGGCCTACGAGCAGTACTTC	once	.	TRBJ2-7	TRBV11-2	15
CASSGTSKETQYF	TGCGCCAGCAGCGGGACTAGCAAAGAGACCCAGTACTTC	once	TRBD2	TRBJ2-5	TRBV5-1	13
CSGHRVAGGELFF	TGCAGCGGACACAGGGTGGCGGGCGGGGAGCTGTTTTTT	.	.	TRBJ2-2	TRBV29-1	13
CASSAGTGDTDTQYF	TGTGCCAGCAGCGCCGGGACAGGGGACACAGATACGCAGTATTTT	.	TRBD1	TRBJ2-3	TRBV5-6	15
CASSLGQGRETQYF	TGTGCCAGCAGCTTGGGGCAGGGAAGAGAGACGCAGTATTTT	.	.	TRBJ2-3	TRBV11-3	14
CASSPGRTDTQYF	TGTGCCAGCAGCCCTGGGAGAACAGATACGCAGTATTTT	.	.	TRBJ2-3	TRBV7-2	13
CASSPGWDYEQYF	TGTGCCAGCAGTCCCGGGTGGGACTACGAGCAGTACTTC	.	.	TRBJ2-7	TRBV6-5	13
CASSHKTPGTPKDPPF	TGTGCCAGCAGCCACAAAACCCCCGGGACACCTAAAGATCCCCCATTT	.	.	TRBJ1-1	TRBV28	16
CASSFRQNNSPLHF	TGTGCCAGCAGCTTCCGGCAGAATAATTCACCCCTCCACTTT	.	.	TRBJ1-6	TRBV7-9	14
CASSHSYSNQPQHF	TGTGCCAGCAGCCACAGTTATAGCAATCAGCCCCAGCATTTT	few	.	TRBJ1-5	TRBV5-8	14
CASSGASKRESDTQYF	TGTGCCAGCAGCGGCGCCTCAAAGCGGGAGTCAGATACGCAGTATTTT	.	TRBD2	TRBJ2-3	TRBV7-6	16
CASSSGQGYSNQPQHF	TGTGCCAGCAGCTCCGGACAGGGCTATAGCAATCAGCCCCAGCATTTT	.	TRBD1	TRBJ1-5	TRBV5-5	16
CASSTAGGRYEQFF	TGTGCCAGCAGCACAGCGGGAGGGCGCTATGAGCAGTTCTTC	.	TRBD2	TRBJ2-1	TRBV11-2	14
CASSYAIRGSETQYF	TGTGCCAGCAGTTACGCAATCAGGGGATCAGAGACCCAGTACTTC	.	.	TRBJ2-5	TRBV5-4	15
CASSYRGTDSPLHF	TGTGCCAGCAGCTACAGGGGTACGGATTCACCCCTCCACTTT	.	TRBD1	TRBJ1-6	TRBV27	14
CASSSIAGGGTGELFF	TGCGCCAGCAGCTCCATAGCGGGGGGCGGCACCGGGGAGCTGTTTTTT	.	TRBD2	TRBJ2-2	TRBV5-1	16
CSAGRGGTQYF	TGCAGTGCTGGACGGGGGGGGACCCAGTACTTC	.	TRBD2	TRBJ2-5	TRBV20-1	11
CASSPGQENYGYTF	TGCGCCAGCAGTCCTGGACAGGAAAACTATGGCTACACCTTC	few	TRBD1	TRBJ1-2	TRBV5-1	14
CASSPQGGAFGKNIQYF	TGTGCCAGCAGCCCGCAGGGAGGGGCCTTCGGCAAAAACATTCAGTACTTC	.	TRBD2	TRBJ2-4	TRBV16	17
CASSPIGQDRTQYF	TGTGCCAGCAGCCCTATCGGACAGGACAGGACCCAGTACTTC	.	TRBD1	TRBJ2-5	TRBV9	14
CASSLSLGSPPYEQYF	TGTGCCAGCAGTTTATCCCTGGGCAGTCCCCCCTACGAGCAGTACTTC	.	.	TRBJ2-7	TRBV28	16
CASSLVSARNTGELFF	TGTGCCAGCAGCTTAGTGAGCGCGAGGAACACCGGGGAGCTGTTTTTT	few	.	TRBJ2-2	TRBV11-2	16
CASSEYGTVNTGELFF	TGTGCCAGCAGTGAATATGGTACGGTGAACACCGGGGAGCTGTTTTTT	.	.	TRBJ2-2	TRBV25-1	16
CASSDGGKETQYF	TGCGCCAGCAGTGACGGAGGGAAAGAGACCCAGTACTTC	.	.	TRBJ2-5	TRBV10-1	13
CASQSQGQNTGELFF	TGTGCCAGCCAATCACAAGGCCAAAACACCGGGGAGCTGTTTTTT	.	.	TRBJ2-2	TRBV18	15
CASSRQAASTDTQYF	TGTGCCAGCAGCCGGCAAGCTGCTAGCACAGATACGCAGTATTTT	.	.	TRBJ2-3	TRBV7-2	15
CASSRQGAYEQYF	TGTGCCAGCTCTCGACAGGGCGCCTACGAGCAGTACTTC	.	TRBD1	TRBJ2-7	TRBV18	13
CAWRGREGTQYF	TGTGCCTGGAGGGGTAGGGAAGGGACCCAGTACTTC	.	.	TRBJ2-5	TRBV30	12
CASTWSGRGTGELFF	TGTGCCAGCACCTGGAGCGGGAGAGGGACCGGGGAGCTGTTTTTT	.	TRBD2	TRBJ2-2	TRBV7-6	15
CASSRGGPNEQFF	TGTGCCAGCAGCCGGGGGGGCCCCAATGAGCAGTTCTTC	.	TRBD2	TRBJ2-1	TRBV7-3	13
CASTSTAGSYEQYF	TGCGCCAGCACCTCAACGGCAGGGTCTTACGAGCAGTACTTC	.	.	TRBJ2-7	TRBV5-1	14
CASSIGQVKSTEAFF	TGTGCCAGCAGTATAGGACAGGTAAAAAGCACTGAAGCTTTCTTT	.	TRBD1	TRBJ1-1	TRBV2	15
CASSLVGQGSNEQFF	TGCGCCAGCAGCTTGGTGGGACAGGGAAGCAATGAGCAGTTCTTC	.	TRBD1	TRBJ2-1	TRBV5-1	15